Following are 17 T cell receptor beta chains from one sample sequenced in a study of cytomegalovirus exposure and HLA in healthy donors. PCR was performed using 60 Vbeta and 13 Jbeta primers. Only in-frame clones appear in the TCRdb table, and some are missing; sequencing was by immunoSEQ multiplex PCR. The table includes 150,000 to 200,000 clones, approximately 85% detected once. The sequencing sample was made of PBMCs. The receptor source for this set is a young man in good health and CMV-seropositive.

The rearrangement uses TRBV27 and TRBJ1-6, with 7 bases aligning to TRBD1. The CDR3 extends over 15 amino acids. Germline V gene sequence: CDR1 MNHEY, CDR2 SMNVEV (reference sequence). With 5 bases clipped from V and 6 bases from J, the junction kept 7 bases outside the gene matches. Here the CDR3 DNA reads TGTGCCAGCAGTCCGAGGGACAGCTTTAATTCACCCCTCCACTTT. Amino acids: CASSPRDSFNSPLHF.

V usage is TRBV27 and J usage is TRBJ2-3, with TRBD2 matching 10 bases. Looked up from germline, CDR1 is MNHEY and CDR2 is SMNVEV (reference sequence). The CDR3 totals 18 residues. Losses at the gene ends were 4 bases for V and 3 bases for J; bases not matched to a gene: 13. For the CDR3, the DNA is TGTGCCAGCAGTTCCCCTTCGCTTCTAGCGGGGGTAACAGATACGCAGTATTTT. This gives the protein CASSSPSLLAGVTDTQYF.

Turning to this clone: This is likely a read error, given that the CDR3 carries no conserved phenylalanine or tryptophan at its end. The chain links TRBV2 to TRBJ2-7, with TRBD2 matching over 11 bases. Germline V gene lookup returns CDR1 SNHLY and CDR2 FYNNEI. CDR3 length equals 17 residues. The V and J ends lost 6 bases and 7 bases, in that order; junction bases with no gene match: 17. In DNA form, the CDR3 reads TGTGCCAGCAGCGTACTAGCGGGGGCTTACCTCTCTGGTGAGCAGTACCTC. Protein sequence: CASSVLAGAYLSGEQYL.

The chain uses TRBV2 and TRBJ2-3, with 10 bases aligning to TRBD2. This CDR3 has 16 residues. The J segment lost 0 bases and the V segment lost 4 bases, leaving 4 bases of the junction unmatched. Germline assignment: CDR1 SNHLY and CDR2 FYNNEI. CDR3 sequence reads: CASSALAGSSTDTQYF. CDR3 DNA: TGTGCCAGCAGTGCACTAGCGGGGTCTAGCACAGATACGCAGTATTTT.

The rearrangement links TRBV18 to TRBJ1-5; no definite D call. Germline lookup yields CDR1 KGHSH and CDR2 LQKENI. This CDR3 is built from 14 residues. V shed 3 bases and J shed 5 bases, with 11 bases lying between them. CDR3 coding DNA: TGTGCCAGCTCACCCGTATACGGGGATCAGCCCCAGCATTTT. The encoded protein is CASSPVYGDQPQHF.

The rearrangement uses TRBV2 and TRBJ1-5; weak D call: TRBD1 (5 bases). Germline CDR1 SNHLY, CDR2 FYNNEI. The length of the CDR3 is 14 residues. Trimming removed 6 bases at V and 4 bases at J, with 13 bases between. This chain's CDR3 is CASSGRERNQPQHF. CDR3 DNA: TGTGCCAGCAGCGGCAGGGAACGTAATCAGCCCCAGCATTTT.

This clone appeared a few times. The rearrangement joins TRBV19 to TRBJ2-7; a possible D gene is TRBD1 (6 bases). Germline V gene sequence: CDR1 LNHDA, CDR2 SQIVND (reference sequence). V shed 2 bases and J shed 2 bases, with 13 bases lying between them. The CDR3 is 15 amino acids. The CDR3 sequence: CASSIFRDTTYEQYF. The CDR3 DNA sequence: TGTGCCAGTAGTATATTCCGGGACACTACCTACGAGCAGTACTTC.

J is TRBJ2-5 and V is TRBV6-1, with 11 bases aligning to TRBD2. Trimming removed 9 bases from V and 4 bases from J; junction bases left unmatched: 10. This CDR3 spans 15 amino acids. From germline, CDR1 is MNHNS and CDR2 SASEGT. The CDR3 nucleotides read TGTGCCAGTGCCTCGACTAGCGGGGTTTTAGAGACCCAGTACTTC. It encodes CASASTSGVLETQYF.

V and J are TRBV7-6 and TRBJ2-5, with D possibly being TRBD1 (6 bases). The CDR3 sequence is 16 residues long. Germline CDR1 is SGHVS and CDR2 is FNYEAQ. V was shortened by 1 base and J by 6 bases, with 18 bases between the two germline ends. The CDR3 DNA reads TGTGCCAGCAGCTTAGGTTCAGGGGTAATTTTGCAGACCCAGTACTTC. It encodes CASSLGSGVILQTQYF.

The CDR3 nucleotides read TGTGCCAGCAGCTTGGGGGGTAAGGAGACCCAGTACTTC. Translating it yields CASSLGGKETQYF. This sequence joins TRBV7-7 and TRBJ2-5; D may be TRBD2 (6 bases). The ends were cut back, 3 bases at V and 5 bases at J, with 10 bases in the middle. CDR3 size: 13 residues. The V gene's germline CDR1 is SSHAT and CDR2 FNYEAQ (reference sequence).

The J gene is TRBJ1-2, the V gene TRBV11-2; 9 bases are shared with TRBD1. Trimming took 5 bases from V and 4 from J; bases not matched to a gene: 11. Germline CDR1 and CDR2: SGHAT and FQNNGV. CDR3 length equals 16 residues. CDR3 sequence (DNA): TGTGCCAGCAGCGATTACCGGGACAGGGTTCCCTATGGCTACACCTTC. Translated, it gives CASSDYRDRVPYGYTF.

This chain links TRBV30 with TRBJ2-7, with D possibly matching TRBD1 (6 bases). CDR1 and CDR2 (germline): GTSNPN, SVGIG (reference sequence). The CDR3 runs to 15 residues. Trimming took off 0 bases at V and 4 bases at J, with 16 bases between the two ends. The CDR3 loop reads CAWSVRAQGPYEQYF. CDR3 nucleotides: TGTGCCTGGAGTGTTCGAGCCCAGGGGCCTTACGAGCAGTACTTC.

This chain joins TRBV6-1 and TRBJ2-7; TRBD1 might be the D (6 bases). CDR3 length: 13 residues. From germline, CDR1 is MNHNS and CDR2 SASEGT. Trimming stripped 3 bases from V and 2 bases from J, with 8 bases between. CDR3 in amino acids: CASSETGPYEQYF. The CDR3 region has the DNA TGTGCCAGCAGTGAGACAGGACCCTACGAGCAGTACTTC.

V usage is TRBV4-1 and J usage is TRBJ1-3; D perhaps matches TRBD1 (6 bases). V lost 2 bases to trimming and J lost 0 bases, with 17 bases between them. CDR1 and CDR2 from the germline V gene are MGHRA and YSYEKL. CDR3 size: 18 residues. CDR3 protein: CASSQPLQGRLSGNTIYF. CDR3 DNA sequence: TGCGCCAGCAGCCAACCACTACAGGGCCGACTCTCTGGAAACACCATATATTTT.

The chain carries TRBV6-6 and TRBJ1-1, with D perhaps matching TRBD1 (5 bases). The ends were cut back, 0 bases at V and 6 bases at J, with 17 bases in the middle. The germline CDR1 and CDR2 sequences are MNHNY and SVGAGI (reference sequence). The CDR3 is made up of 16 amino acids. The CDR3 loop reads CASSYSSDSALAEAFF. CDR3 DNA: TGTGCCAGCAGTTACTCGAGTGACAGCGCTTTGGCTGAAGCTTTCTTT.

This clone was seen more than once but under ten times. This rearrangement joins TRBV6-5 to TRBJ1-1; D remains ambiguous. Germline V lookup: CDR1 MNHEY, CDR2 SVGAGI. This CDR3 spans 14 amino acids. V gave up 0 bases and J gave up 5 bases, with 10 bases separating them. This CDR3 is CASSYSNSGTEAFF. CDR3 nucleotides: TGTGCCAGCAGTTACTCGAATTCCGGGACTGAAGCTTTCTTT.

In DNA form, the CDR3 reads TGTGCCAGCTCACCACCGGGGCGAGGTAACACTGAAGCTTTCTTT. It specifies CASSPPGRGNTEAFF. This sequence joins TRBV18 and TRBJ1-1; the D gene is possibly TRBD1 (5 bases). V gave up 0 bases and J gave up 2 bases, with 10 bases separating them. Germline assignment: CDR1 KGHSH and CDR2 LQKENI. The CDR3 is made up of 15 amino acids.